The clone carrying this T cell receptor beta chain turned up a few times. Treatment described: 15 to 20 received Ad26.COV2.S at low or high dose, single or two shots; several received placebo; per-sample allocation not given. The samples date from day 63 after the first vaccine or placebo injection. The CDR3 totals 14 residues. V trimming: 2 bases; J trimming: 2 bases; junction bases outside the gene matches: 3. Germline V lookup: CDR1 SGHAT, CDR2 FQNNGV. This sample is drawn from a study of Ad26.COV2.S vaccination and SARS-CoV-2 variants. Only in-frame clones appear in the TCRdb table, and some are missing; sequencing was by immunoSEQ multiplex PCR. The data show under 600,000 clones, approximately 90% seen once.

The gene calls are TRBV11-2 and TRBJ2-7; 7 nucleotides match TRBD1. The sequence came from a person between 18 and 59 years old who received the Ad26.COV2.S COVID-19 vaccine or a placebo. The specimen comprised peripheral blood, sampled in a trial of Ad26.COV2.S vaccine versus placebo. CDR3 nucleotide sequence: TGTGCCAGCAGCTTAAGACAGGGAACCTACGAGCAGTACTTC. Translation gives CASSLRQGTYEQYF.